Sequencing of this T cell receptor (beta chain) was carried out in a study of Tregs in tolerant kidney transplant recipients. As for the study in general: The nonmyeloablative bone marrow transplants came from related graft donors, with transient mixed chimerism. Study-level findings and limits: Tolerant patients' donor-specific Tregs expanded beyond overall Tregs, suggesting antigen-driven growth. The most relevant donor-specific Treg TCRbeta repertoire apparently came from expansion with activated donor B cells.

With regard to this clone: What it recognizes is unknown.

Sequencing was performed with immunoSEQ multiplex PCR; in TCRdb, only in-frame clones are kept and a portion is missing. The sample includes approximately 4,000 clones, approximately 83% of them seen just once. Thawed PBMCs were rested overnight at 37°C with around 200 IU/ml IL-2 before regulatory T cell sorting. In germline, CDR1 is WSHSY, CDR2 SAAADI. V shed 6 bases and J 5 bases; nucleotides not matched to a gene: 19. The CDR3 covers 18 residues. Sequences were derived from Tregs from blood, sampled before the transplant. The V and J genes are TRBV10-2 and TRBJ2-3; TRBD2 aligns across 8 bases. This sequence was found in a human donor who received a combined kidney and bone marrow transplant. The CDR3 DNA sequence: TGCGCCAGCAGCAGTGAGGGGGACGCTAGCGGGTCGGTAGATACGCAGTATTTT. It codes for CASSSEGDASGSVDTQYF.